The T cell receptor (beta chain) under discussion was sequenced for a study of regulatory T cells in long-lasting Graves disease. This CDR3 contains 18 residues. CDR1 is MNHEY and CDR2 is SVGAGI in the germline V gene. J lost 0 bases, V lost 0 bases, and 4 bases had no gene match. The time point: newly diagnosed GD, antithyroid drugs for less than 3 months. Following extraction of RNA from PBMCs, that RNA was used to make the TCR library. With iRepertoire HTBI primers and Arm-PCR of CDR3 regions, TCR beta libraries were built. A single record per CDR3 protein comes from TCRdb applying MiXCR to the multiplex PCR reads. The table shows 440,000 or so distinct CDR3 sequences, with roughly 17% occurring only once. These data were likewise used in another study, on T cells in Graves' hyperthyroidism and ophthalmopathy. From that paper: Blood also held most thyroid clonotypes expanded beyond 0.001.

This specimen consisted of peripheral blood mononuclear cells (PBMCs), obtained at new diagnosis, from a patient treated with antithyroid drugs. This clonotype originated in a woman aged 30 to 39 with Graves disease. The genes are TRBV6-5 and TRBJ2-6, with 8 bases aligning to TRBD1. The CDR3, as DNA: TGTGCCAGCAGTTACTCGCTTACAGGGGGCTCTGGGGCCAACGTCCTGACTTTC. It translates to CASSYSLTGGSGANVLTF.